The present T cell receptor beta chain was sequenced within a study of T cell repertoires in cytomegalovirus infection. Study-wide background: HLA-B-restricted CMV epitopes that are well studied, plus recently identified HLA-C-restricted ones, were used by the study. Broader study findings: In two of eight donors, the top clonotype was HLA-C-restricted CMV-specific.

To note about this clonotype: Antigen: not known.

In TCRdb, the reads were re-called with MiXCR into one record per CDR3 protein. This table has some 480,000 distinct CDR3 sequences, 33% appearing once. This CDR3 is 17 amino acids long. Germline CDR1 and CDR2: PRHDT and FYEKMQ (reference sequence). The junction had 9 bases not matched to a gene; V was cut back by 4 bases and J by 4 bases. V usage is TRBV13 and J usage is TRBJ2-1; 11 bases map to TRBD2. Sequencing was performed on cultured PBMCs, taken from culture after CMV antigen stimulation. The clonotype originates from a human donor in good health (CMV status not recorded). Some clones in this sample may be carry-over from other donors' samples. CDR3: CASSSGLAGHYYNEQFF. The DNA of the CDR3 is TGTGCCAGCAGCTCTGGACTAGCGGGCCATTATTACAATGAGCAGTTCTTC.